This TCR beta chain derives from a study of identical twins. V was clipped by 5 bases and J by 0 bases; unmatched bases: 3. Looked up from germline, CDR1 is SGHTA and CDR2 is FQGNSA. The CDR3 consists of 15 residues. Study findings and constraints: Zero-insertion analyses could be partly confounded by invariant MAIT and iNKT cells. High-abundance cord blood beta clonotypes had fewer insertions; memory repertoires showed none.

A remark on this clonotype: Its target is unknown.

TCRdb called the 5' RACE reads again in MiXCR, with one record for every CDR3 protein. Of roughly 750,000 distinct CDR3 sequences listed, 20% to 25% are singletons. These data were also filed under a second study, of T cells expressing NK-cell markers.

The source of this sequence is a young woman in good health. The sequencing sample was made of PBMCs. The chain joins TRBV7-2 to TRBJ2-7; 11 bases are a match to TRBD2. CDR3 sequence (DNA): TGTGCCAGCAGCACACTAGCGGGAGACTCCTACGAGCAGTACTTC. Amino acids: CASSTLAGDSYEQYF.